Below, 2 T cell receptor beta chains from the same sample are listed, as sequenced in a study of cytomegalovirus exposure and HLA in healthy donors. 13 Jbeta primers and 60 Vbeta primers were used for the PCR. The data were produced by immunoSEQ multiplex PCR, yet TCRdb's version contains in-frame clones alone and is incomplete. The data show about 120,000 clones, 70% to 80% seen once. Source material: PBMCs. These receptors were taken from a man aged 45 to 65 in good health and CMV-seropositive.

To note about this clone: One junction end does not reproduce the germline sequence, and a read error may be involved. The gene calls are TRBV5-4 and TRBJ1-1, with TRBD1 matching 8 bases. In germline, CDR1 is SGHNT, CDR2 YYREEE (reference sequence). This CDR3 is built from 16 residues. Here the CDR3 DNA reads TGTGCCAGCAGATTGGAGGCCAGGGGGCAGGACACTGAAGCTTTCTTT. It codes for CASRLEARGQDTEAFF. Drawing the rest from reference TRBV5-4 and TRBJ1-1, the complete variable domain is ETGVTQSPTHLIKTRGQQVTLRCSSQSGHNTVSWYQQALGQGPQFIFQYYREEENGRGNFPPRFSGLQFPNYSSELNVNALELDDSALYLCASRLEARGQDTEAFFGQGTRLTVV.

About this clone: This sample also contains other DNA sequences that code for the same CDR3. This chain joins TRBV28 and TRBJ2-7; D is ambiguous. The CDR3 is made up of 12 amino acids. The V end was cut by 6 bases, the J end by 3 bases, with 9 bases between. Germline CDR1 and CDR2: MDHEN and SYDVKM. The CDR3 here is CASSPPGYEQYF. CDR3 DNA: TGTGCCAGCAGCCCGCCCGGCTACGAGCAGTACTTC.